Below, one TCR beta chain is given with its context. Its antigen is not known. Germline CDR1 reads SGHRS; CDR2 reads YFSETQ. The CDR3 is 13 residues long. V shed 6 bases and J shed 6 bases, with 13 bases lying between them. The PCR used 60 Vbeta and 13 Jbeta primers. The data were produced by immunoSEQ multiplex PCR, yet TCRdb's version contains in-frame clones alone and is incomplete. The sample yields 200,000 or so clones, of which the top ten take up around 0.74%. This sample is part of a study of cytomegalovirus exposure and HLA in healthy donors. Study results and limitations: The study carried out a later analysis of TCR beta sequences. It associated 15,000 to 20,000 of them with specific HLA alleles at a false discovery rate of 0.05.

The chain carries TRBV5-1 and TRBJ1-5; D ambiguous. This sequence was found in a boy aged 10-17 years in good health and CMV-seronegative. Material: PBMCs. The CDR3 region is CASTISPGQPQHF. CDR3 DNA: TGCGCCAGCACAATAAGTCCGGGTCAGCCCCAGCATTTT.